This T cell receptor beta chain is drawn from a study of molecular identifiers for immune sequencing clone quantification. This clonotype was observed many times. MiXCR, run by TCRdb on the PCR reads, gives a single entry per CDR3 protein. In the table there are approximately 59,000 distinct CDR3 sequences, about 18% of which are singletons. The germline gives CDR1 DFQATT, CDR2 SNEGSKA (reference sequence). J gave up 0 bases and V 6 bases, and 8 bases lay outside the gene matches. The CDR3 consists of 17 residues. Material for sequencing was naive CD8+ T cells from blood, with Jurkat cell RNA spiked in. The subset: FACS-sorted CD8+CD4-CCR7+CD45RA+ naive T cells. The TCR was taken from a human donor in good health. Some libraries in this study had Jurkat cell RNA spiked in. The chain joins TRBV20-1 to TRBJ2-6; 10 bases align to TRBD2. This CDR3 is CSATGTSAPSGANVLTF. The CDR3 coding sequence is TGCAGTGCAACCGGGACTAGCGCCCCCTCTGGGGCCAACGTCCTGACTTTC.